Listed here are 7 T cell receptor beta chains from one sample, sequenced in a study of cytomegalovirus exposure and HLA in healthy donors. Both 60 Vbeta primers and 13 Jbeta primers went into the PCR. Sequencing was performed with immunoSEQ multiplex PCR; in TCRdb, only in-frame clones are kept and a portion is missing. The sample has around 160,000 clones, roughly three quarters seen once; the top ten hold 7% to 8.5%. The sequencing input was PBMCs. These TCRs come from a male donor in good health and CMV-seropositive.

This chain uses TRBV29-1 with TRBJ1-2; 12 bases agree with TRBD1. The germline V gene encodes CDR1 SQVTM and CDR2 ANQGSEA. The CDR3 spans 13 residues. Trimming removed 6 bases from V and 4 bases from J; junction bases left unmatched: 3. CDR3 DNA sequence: TGCAGCGTGGCGGGACAGGGGGCCTATGGCTACACCTTC. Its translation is CSVAGQGAYGYTF.

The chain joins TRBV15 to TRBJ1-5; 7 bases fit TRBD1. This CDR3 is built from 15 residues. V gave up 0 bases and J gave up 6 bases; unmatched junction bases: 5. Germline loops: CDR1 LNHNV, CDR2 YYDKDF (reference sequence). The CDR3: CATSRDRAGGQPQHF. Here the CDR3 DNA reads TGTGCCACCAGCAGAGATCGGGCAGGGGGTCAGCCCCAGCATTTT. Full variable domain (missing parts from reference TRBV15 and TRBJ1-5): DAMVIQNPRYQVTQFGKPVTLSCSQTLNHNVMYWYQQKSSQAPKLLFHYYDKDFNNEADTPDNFQSRRPNTSFCFLDIRSPGLGDTAMYLCATSRDRAGGQPQHFGDGTRLSIL.

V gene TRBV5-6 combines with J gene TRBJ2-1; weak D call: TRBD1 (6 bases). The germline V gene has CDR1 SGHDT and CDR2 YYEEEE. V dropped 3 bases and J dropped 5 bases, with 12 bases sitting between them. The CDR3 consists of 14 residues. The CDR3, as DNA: TGTGCCAGCAGCTGGGAACAGGGAAACAATGAGCAGTTCTTC. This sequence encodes CASSWEQGNNEQFF.

CDR3 nucleotides: TGTGCCAGCAGCGTAGAGGGGTTTCGGATACATCAGTATTTT. This codes for CASSVEGFRIHQYF. This chain uses TRBV9 with TRBJ2-3; tentatively, D is TRBD1 (5 bases). Trimming pared 0 bases from V and 12 bases from J, leaving 17 bases between. This CDR3 spans 14 amino acids. CDR1 SGDLS and CDR2 YYNGEE come from the germline V gene.

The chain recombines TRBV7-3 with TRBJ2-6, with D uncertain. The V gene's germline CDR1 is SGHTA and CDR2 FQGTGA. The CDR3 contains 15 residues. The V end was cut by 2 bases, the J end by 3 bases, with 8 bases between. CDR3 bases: TGTGCCAGCAGCTTACAAGGCGGTGGGGCCAACGTCCTGACTTTC. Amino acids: CASSLQGGGANVLTF.

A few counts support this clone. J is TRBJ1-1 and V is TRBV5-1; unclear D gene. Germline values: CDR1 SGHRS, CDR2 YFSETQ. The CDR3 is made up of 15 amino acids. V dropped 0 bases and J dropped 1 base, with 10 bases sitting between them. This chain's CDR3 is CASSLGGDGNTEAFF. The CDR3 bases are TGCGCCAGCAGCTTGGGCGGGGATGGGAACACTGAAGCTTTCTTT.

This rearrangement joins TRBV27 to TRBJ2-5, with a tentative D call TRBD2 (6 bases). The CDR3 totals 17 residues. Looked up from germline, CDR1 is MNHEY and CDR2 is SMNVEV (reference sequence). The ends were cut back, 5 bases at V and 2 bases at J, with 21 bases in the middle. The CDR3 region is CASSLWGGGADQETQYF. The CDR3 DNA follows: TGTGCCAGCAGTCTATGGGGAGGTGGGGCAGATCAAGAGACCCAGTACTTC.